Sequencing of this T cell receptor (beta chain) was carried out in a study of molecular identifiers for immune sequencing clone quantification (dated by TCRdb to between 2018 and 2020). With regard to the full study: For a replicate experiment, RNA from around 20,000 or 100,000 naive CD8 T cells was divided into five aliquots, of which four were sequenced. The study was a methods study using CD8 T cells to benchmark molecular-identifier clustering-based TCR repertoire sequencing (MIDCIRS) and TCR RNA copy counting.

Germline trimming: 6 bases from V, 0 bases from J; junction bases outside gene matches: 4. The CDR3 sequence holds 14 residues, the cysteine and phenylalanine included. Only the CDR3 part of the read is kept: 42 bases, read in frame from the first base. From a lookup of the germline V gene, CDR1 and CDR2 are SQVTM and ANQGSEA. Receptor amplification or capture employed PCR. The listed sequencing device is Illumina HiSeq 4000. Bulk TCR libraries were made following a previously described method, with the TCR primers given in Table S5. Purification of total RNA was performed with the Qiagen AllPrep DNA/RNA kit. Before analysis, reads from multiple sequencing runs of the same library were pooled. Per the original workflow: Reads were retained only if the reads had an exact TCR constant sequence, and the retained reads were trimmed to 150 nt and grouped according to their 12-nt molecular barcodes. Reads inside each barcode group were sub-clustered using a 15% Levenshtein threshold, and a quality-weighted consensus sequence was constructed for each RNA molecule. Non-functional sequences were removed, as were lower-count sequences one edit away from another. On the basis of fitting two negative binomial distributions, barcode sub-clusters with fewer than 20% of the maximum read count were discarded. TCRdb reanalyzed the raw reads on its own, using fastp at Q25 for trimming and MiXCR for clone calling, and kept in-frame beta chains. A single entry per CDR3 protein holds the most common genes and DNA from its merged rows. The V and J calls come from TCRdb's annotation, not from the publication. This sample has about half a million distinct CDR3 sequences in its table, and over 20% of those were observed once. The ten largest make up more than 0.8% of the sample.

As to this clonotype: Its cognate antigen has yet to be identified. No clone much larger than this one lies a single base away; base qualities are absent.

Broader findings and caveats from the paper: Spiked-in Jurkat TCR RNA (10 copies' worth), which is not part of the donor repertoire, was contained in the naive libraries. In CMV-specific effector cells, over 99% of molecules were held by clones above 20 RNA copies, whereas under 1% of molecules were held by such clones in naive cells. Modeling estimated roughly 3.2 recovered TCR RNA copies per cell, compared with about 10 by digital PCR, which implies 30% to 35% capture efficiency. Highly expanded clone sizes could be underestimated if identical TCR molecules share a barcode. When barcode sub-clustering was not used, chimeric consensus sequences inflated TCR diversity, with chimeras reaching as high as 47%. Spiked-in Jurkat TCR RNA equivalent to a single cell was reported to be detectable even among one million naive CD8 T cells.

Libraries of naive CD8 T cells were built from around 20,000 to 1,000,000 sorted cells, with 10%, 30% or 50% of the purified RNA used. Naive CD8 T cells were FACS-sorted as CD8+CD4-CCR7+CD45RA+ on a BD FACSAria II into RLT Plus buffer. To test detection sensitivity, Jurkat RNA equivalent to more than 8 TCR copies was spiked into samples of roughly 18,000-1,000,000 naive CD8 T cells. CD8 T cells were enriched using RosetteSep CD8+ T Cell Enrichment Cocktail and Ficoll-Paque, and the enriched cells then underwent ACK red cell lysis. The receptor was derived from a human donor in good health. Some libraries in this study had Jurkat cell RNA spiked in. The rearranged segments are TRBV29-1 and TRBJ1-3; 8 bases in the middle match TRBD1. Specimen: naive CD8+ T cells from blood, with Jurkat cell RNA spiked in. In light of the paper, this sample's cell subset or site label describes: FACS-sorted CD8+CD4-CCR7+CD45RA+ naive T cells. The CDR3 corresponds to CSVTGTGSGNTIYF. The sequenced DNA: TGCAGCGTGACCGGGACAGGCTCTGGAAACACCATATATTTT.